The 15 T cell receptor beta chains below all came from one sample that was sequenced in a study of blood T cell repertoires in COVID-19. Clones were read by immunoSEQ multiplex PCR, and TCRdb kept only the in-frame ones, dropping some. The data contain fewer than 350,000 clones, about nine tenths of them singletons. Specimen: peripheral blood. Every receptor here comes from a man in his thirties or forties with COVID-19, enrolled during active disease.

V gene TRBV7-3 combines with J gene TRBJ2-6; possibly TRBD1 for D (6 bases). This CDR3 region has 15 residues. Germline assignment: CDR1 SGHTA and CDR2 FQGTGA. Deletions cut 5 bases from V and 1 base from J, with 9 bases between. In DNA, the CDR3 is TGTGCCAGCAGCACACAGGGTTCTGGGGCCAACGTCCTGACTTTC. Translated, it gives CASSTQGSGANVLTF. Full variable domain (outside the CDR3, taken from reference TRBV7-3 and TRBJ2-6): GAGVSQTPSNKVTEKGKYVELRCDPISGHTALYWYRQSLGQGPEFLIYFQGTGAADDSGLPNDRFFAVRPEGSVSTLKIQRTERGDSAVYLCASSTQGSGANVLTFGAGSRLTVL.

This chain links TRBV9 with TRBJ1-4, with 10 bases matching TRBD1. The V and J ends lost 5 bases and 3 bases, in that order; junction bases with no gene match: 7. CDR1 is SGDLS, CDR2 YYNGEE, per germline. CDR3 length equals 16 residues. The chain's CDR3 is CASSDPGQGANEKLFF. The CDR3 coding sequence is TGTGCCAGCAGTGATCCTGGACAGGGGGCTAATGAAAAACTGTTTTTT.

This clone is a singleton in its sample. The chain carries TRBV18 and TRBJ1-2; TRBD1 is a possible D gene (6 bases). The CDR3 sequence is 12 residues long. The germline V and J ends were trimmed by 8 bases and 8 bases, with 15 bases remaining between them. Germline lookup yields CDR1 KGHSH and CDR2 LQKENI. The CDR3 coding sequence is TGTGCCAGCAACCAGGACAGATCGGGCTACACCTTC. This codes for CASNQDRSGYTF.

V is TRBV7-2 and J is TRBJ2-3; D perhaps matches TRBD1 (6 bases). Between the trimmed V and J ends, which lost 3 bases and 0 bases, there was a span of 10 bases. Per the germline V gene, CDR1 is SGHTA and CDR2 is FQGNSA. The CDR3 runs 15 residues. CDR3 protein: CASSFLRGSTDTQYF. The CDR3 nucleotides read TGTGCCAGCAGCTTTCTAAGGGGGAGCACAGATACGCAGTATTTT.

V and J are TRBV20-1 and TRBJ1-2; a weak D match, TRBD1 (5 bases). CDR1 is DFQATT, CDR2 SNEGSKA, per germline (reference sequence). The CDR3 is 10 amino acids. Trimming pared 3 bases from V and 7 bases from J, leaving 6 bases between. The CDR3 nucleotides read TGCAGTGCTAGGGACACTGGCTACACCTTC. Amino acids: CSARDTGYTF.

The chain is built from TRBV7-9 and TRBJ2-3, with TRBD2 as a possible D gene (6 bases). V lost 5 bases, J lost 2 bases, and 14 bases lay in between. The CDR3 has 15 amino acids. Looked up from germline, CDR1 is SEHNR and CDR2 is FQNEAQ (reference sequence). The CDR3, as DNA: TGTGCCAGCAGCGTCGGGACTCAGATCACAGATACGCAGTATTTT. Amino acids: CASSVGTQITDTQYF.

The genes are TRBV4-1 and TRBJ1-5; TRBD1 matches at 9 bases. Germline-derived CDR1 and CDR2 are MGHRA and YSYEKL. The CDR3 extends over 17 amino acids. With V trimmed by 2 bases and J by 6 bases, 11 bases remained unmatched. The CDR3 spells CASSQPPGQGAVQPQHF. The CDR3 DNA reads TGCGCCAGCAGCCAACCCCCGGGACAGGGTGCTGTTCAGCCCCAGCATTTT.

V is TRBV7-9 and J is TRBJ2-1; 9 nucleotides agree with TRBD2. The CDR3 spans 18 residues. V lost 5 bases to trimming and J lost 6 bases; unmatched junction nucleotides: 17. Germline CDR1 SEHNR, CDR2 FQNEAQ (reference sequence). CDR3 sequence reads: CASSPVGPGLASGNEQFF. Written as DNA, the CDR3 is TGTGCCAGCAGCCCTGTGGGGCCGGGACTAGCTTCCGGCAATGAGCAGTTCTTC.

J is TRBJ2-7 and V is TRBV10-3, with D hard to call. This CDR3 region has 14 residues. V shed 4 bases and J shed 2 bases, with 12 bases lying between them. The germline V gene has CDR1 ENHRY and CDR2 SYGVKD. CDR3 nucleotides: TGTGCCATCAGTGCAAGAAATACAGCCTACGAGCAGTACTTC. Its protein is CAISARNTAYEQYF.

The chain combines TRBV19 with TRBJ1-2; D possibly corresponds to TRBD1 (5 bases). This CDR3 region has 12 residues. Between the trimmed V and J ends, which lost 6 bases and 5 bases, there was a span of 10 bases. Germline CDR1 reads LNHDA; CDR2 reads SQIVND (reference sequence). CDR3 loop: CASSSGGYGYTF. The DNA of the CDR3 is TGTGCCAGTAGCAGCGGGGGTTATGGCTACACCTTC.

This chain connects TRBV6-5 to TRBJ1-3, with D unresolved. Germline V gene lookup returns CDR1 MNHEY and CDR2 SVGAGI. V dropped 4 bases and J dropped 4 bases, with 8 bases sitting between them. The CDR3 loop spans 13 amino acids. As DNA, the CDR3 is TGTGCCAGCAGTTCCCCAACAGGAAACACCATATATTTT. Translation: CASSSPTGNTIYF.

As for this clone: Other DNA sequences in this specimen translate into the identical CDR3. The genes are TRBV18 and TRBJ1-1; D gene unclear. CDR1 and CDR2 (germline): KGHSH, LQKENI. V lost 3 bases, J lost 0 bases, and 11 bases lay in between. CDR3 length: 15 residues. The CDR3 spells CASSPSTGLNTEAFF. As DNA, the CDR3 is TGTGCCAGCTCACCCAGCACCGGGTTGAACACTGAAGCTTTCTTT.

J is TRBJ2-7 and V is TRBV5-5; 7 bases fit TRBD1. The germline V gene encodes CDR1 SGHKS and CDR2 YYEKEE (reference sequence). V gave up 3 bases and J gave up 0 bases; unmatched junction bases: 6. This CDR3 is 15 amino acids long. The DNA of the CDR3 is TGTGCCAGCAGCTCAGGACAGGCCCTCTCCTACGAGCAGTACTTC. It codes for CASSSGQALSYEQYF.

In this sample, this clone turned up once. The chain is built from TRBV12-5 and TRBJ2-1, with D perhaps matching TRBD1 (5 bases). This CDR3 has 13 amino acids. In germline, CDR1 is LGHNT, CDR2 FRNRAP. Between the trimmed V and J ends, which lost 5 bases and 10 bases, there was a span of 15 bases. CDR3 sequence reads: CASGLEPRTEQFF. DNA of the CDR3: TGTGCTAGTGGTCTCGAACCCAGGACAGAGCAGTTCTTC.

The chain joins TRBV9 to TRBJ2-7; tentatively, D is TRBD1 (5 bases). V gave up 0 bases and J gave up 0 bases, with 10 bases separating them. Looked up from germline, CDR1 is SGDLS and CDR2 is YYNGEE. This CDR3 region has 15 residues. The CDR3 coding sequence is TGTGCCAGCAGCGTAGATCAGGGAAGCTCCTACGAGCAGTACTTC. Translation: CASSVDQGSSYEQYF.